Given below is one T cell receptor (beta chain) in context. The antigen it binds to is not known. Within one base of it there is no much larger clone, and no base qualities were kept. The time point label corresponds to: about 28 days (+/-7) after the second vaccine dose. AZD1222 recipients with second doses at about 4 weeks or about 12 weeks were pooled, because spike-specific TCR depth and breadth did not differ between schedules. Vaccinee samples were obtained from the UK trials COV001 and COV002, which included a single-blind randomized controlled phase 2/3 trial of AZD1222 (ChAdOx1 nCoV-19) in healthy adults. For TCRbeta chain sequencing, PBMC samples were collected from trial participants at day 0 and at day 28 after the second dose. The CDR3 regions of human TCRbeta chains were analyzed by immunosequencing. Per the original workflow: Repertoire TCRs were matched against a reference library of SARS-CoV-2-specific TCRs generated with the MIRA antigen-specificity platform. Breadth was defined as the fraction of unique TCRs that were SARS-CoV-2-associated. Depth was defined as the fraction of total T cells that were SARS-CoV-2-associated. Each spike-specific TCR was assigned to its reactive spike region and to a CD4 or CD8 class using the MIRA data. Log10-transformed breadth and depth values were compared by one-way ANOVA with Sidak's multiple comparisons tests. This is the immuneACCESS table as TCRdb keeps it, with only in-frame sequences that have V and J called. A part of the clones is gone; compared with another copy, unresolved V genes explain less than half, and the rest is unexplained. That table furnishes V, J and clone size, whereas the DNA furnished D and trimming. This sample comprises around 150,000 clones, approximately 91% of them detected only once. The ten largest clones add up to less than 2% of the sample.

The sample comes from a study of T cell responses to AZD1222 COVID-19 vaccine (dated by TCRdb to the early 2020s). As for the study more broadly: TCR sequencing covered some 240 trial participants: 207 given two doses of AZD1222 and about 26 given two doses of MenACWY control vaccine. Enrollment into the trials was organized by age into subgroups of 18-55, 56-69 and 70-plus years, and those subgroups contained approximately 160, 26 and 62 TCR-sequenced participants, respectively. On the study overall, not on this receptor specifically: Most participants were white British and females outnumbered males, and the authors suggested that clonal diversity may have been underestimated. The vaccine-associated CD4 TCRs covered the entire spike protein, and the dominant responses fell in regions 160-218 and 743-854. Spike-specific TCR breadth and depth rose significantly after two AZD1222 doses compared with day 0 and with MenACWY recipients. Reportedly, close to half of the unique spike-specific TCRs recognized epitopes lying outside the regions that are mutated in the B.1.351 and B.1.1.7 variants. In the small 56-69-year group, the increase in depth fell short of significance, most likely because of low power. Because no samples from the day 14 peak response were available, repertoires could be characterized only after the peak T cell response. Conclusions about previously exposed vaccinees were limited because only six or seven AZD1222 recipients were SARS-CoV-2 seropositive at baseline.

From a lookup of the germline V gene, CDR1 and CDR2 are SGHTA and FQGTGA. The CDR3 numbers 14 residues from cysteine through phenylalanine. The only DNA kept is the CDR3, 42 bases in frame from the first base. V loses 1 base, J loses 6 bases, and the germline ends lie 10 bases apart. Recombination joined TRBV7-3 with TRBJ2-1; the D segment cannot be called with confidence. This sequence was found in an adult who received the AZD1222 COVID-19 vaccine. The sequenced sample was peripheral blood, obtained 28 days after the second AZD1222 dose. The bases are TGTGCCAGCAGCTTAAGAGAAACAGCCAATGAGCAGTTCTTC. Its translation is CASSLRETANEQFF.